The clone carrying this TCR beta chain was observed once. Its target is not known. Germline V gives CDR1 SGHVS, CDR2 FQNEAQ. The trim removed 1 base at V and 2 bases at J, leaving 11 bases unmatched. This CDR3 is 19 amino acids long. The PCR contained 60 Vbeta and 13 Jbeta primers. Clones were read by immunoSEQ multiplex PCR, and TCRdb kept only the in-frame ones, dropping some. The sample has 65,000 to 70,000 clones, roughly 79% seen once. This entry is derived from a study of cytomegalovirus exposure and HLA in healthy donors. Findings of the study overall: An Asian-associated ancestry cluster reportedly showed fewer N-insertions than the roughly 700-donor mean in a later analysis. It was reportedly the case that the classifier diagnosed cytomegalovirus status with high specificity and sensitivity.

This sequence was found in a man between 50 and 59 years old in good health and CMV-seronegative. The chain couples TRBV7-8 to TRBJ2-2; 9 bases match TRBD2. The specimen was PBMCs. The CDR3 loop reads CASSLVGGLAGKNTGELFF. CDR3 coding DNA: TGTGCCAGCAGCTTAGTCGGGGGGCTAGCGGGGAAAAACACCGGGGAGCTGTTTTTT.